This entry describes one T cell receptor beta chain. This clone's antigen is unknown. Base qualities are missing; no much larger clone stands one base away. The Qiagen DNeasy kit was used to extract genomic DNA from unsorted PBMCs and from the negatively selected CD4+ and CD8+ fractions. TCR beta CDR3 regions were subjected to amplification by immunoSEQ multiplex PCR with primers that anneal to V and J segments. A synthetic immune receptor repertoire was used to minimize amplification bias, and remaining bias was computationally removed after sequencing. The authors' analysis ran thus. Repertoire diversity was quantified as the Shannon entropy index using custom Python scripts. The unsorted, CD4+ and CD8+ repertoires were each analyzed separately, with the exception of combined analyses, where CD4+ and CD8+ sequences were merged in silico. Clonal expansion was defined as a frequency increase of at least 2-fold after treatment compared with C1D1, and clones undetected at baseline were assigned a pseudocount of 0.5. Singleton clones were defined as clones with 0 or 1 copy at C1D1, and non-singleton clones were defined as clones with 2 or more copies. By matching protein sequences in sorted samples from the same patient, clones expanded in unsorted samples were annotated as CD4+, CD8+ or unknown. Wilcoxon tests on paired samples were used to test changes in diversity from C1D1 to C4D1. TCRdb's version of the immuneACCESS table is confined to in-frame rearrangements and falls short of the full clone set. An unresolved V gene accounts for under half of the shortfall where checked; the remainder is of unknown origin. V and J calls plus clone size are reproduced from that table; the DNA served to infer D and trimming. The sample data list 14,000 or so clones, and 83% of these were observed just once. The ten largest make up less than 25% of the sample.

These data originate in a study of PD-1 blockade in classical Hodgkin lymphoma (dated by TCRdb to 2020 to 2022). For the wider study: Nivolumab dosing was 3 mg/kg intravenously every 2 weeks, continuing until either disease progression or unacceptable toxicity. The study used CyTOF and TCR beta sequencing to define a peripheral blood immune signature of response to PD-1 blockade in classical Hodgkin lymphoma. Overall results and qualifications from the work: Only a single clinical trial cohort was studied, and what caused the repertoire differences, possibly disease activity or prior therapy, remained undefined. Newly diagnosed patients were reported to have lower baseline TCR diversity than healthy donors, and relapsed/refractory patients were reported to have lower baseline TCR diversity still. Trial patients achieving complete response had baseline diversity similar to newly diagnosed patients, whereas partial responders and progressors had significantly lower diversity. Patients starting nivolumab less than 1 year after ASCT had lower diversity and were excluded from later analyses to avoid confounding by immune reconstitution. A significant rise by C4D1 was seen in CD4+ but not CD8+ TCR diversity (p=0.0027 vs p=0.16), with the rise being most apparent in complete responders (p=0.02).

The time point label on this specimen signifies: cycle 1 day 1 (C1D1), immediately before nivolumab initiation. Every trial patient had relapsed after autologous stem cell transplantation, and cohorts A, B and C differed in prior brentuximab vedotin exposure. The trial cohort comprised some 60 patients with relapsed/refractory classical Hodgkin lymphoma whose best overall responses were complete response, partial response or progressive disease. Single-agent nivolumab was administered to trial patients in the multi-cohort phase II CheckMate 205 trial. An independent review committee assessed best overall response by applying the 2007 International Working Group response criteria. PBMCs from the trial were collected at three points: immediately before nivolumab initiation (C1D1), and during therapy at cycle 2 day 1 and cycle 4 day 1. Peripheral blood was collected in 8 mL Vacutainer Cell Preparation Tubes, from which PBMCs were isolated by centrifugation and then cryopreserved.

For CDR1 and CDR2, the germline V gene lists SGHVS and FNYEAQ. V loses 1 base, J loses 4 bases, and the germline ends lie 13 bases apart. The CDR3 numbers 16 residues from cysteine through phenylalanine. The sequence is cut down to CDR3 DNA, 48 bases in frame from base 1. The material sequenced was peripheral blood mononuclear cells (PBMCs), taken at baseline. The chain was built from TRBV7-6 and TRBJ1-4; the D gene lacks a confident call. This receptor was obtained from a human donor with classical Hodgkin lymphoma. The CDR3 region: CASSLGYSDLNEKLFF. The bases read TGTGCCAGCAGCTTAGGTTACAGTGACCTTAATGAAAAACTGTTTTTT.